Ten or more counts support the clone carrying this T cell receptor (beta chain). The target antigen is unknown. RNA transcripts served as the template for amplifying TCR beta CDR3 regions. The HTBI set primed first-round TCR CDR3 RT-PCR. TCRdb ran MiXCR on the multiplex PCR reads and lists one entry per CDR3 protein. The sample yields some 360,000 distinct CDR3 sequences, 15% to 20% seen once. Fresh peripheral blood, approximately 10 ml, yielded the PBMCs. The sample is drawn from a study of T cells in Graves' hyperthyroidism and ophthalmopathy. Study-level background: Peripheral blood specimens were obtained at initial diagnosis, prior to any treatment.

The J segment lost 4 bases and the V segment lost 5 bases, leaving 10 bases of the junction unmatched. The CDR3 contains 15 residues. Germline CDR1 MDHEN, CDR2 SYDVKM. General study findings and limits: In the blood, most expanded thyroid clonotypes above 0.001 appeared as well.

The clonotype comes from a woman aged 40 to 55 with Graves' ophthalmopathy. Sequencing was done on a sample of blood. The chain carries TRBV28 and TRBJ1-2; 7 nucleotides match TRBD1. The CDR3 DNA sequence: TGTGCCAGCAGTCCCTCAGACAGGGTAGGCTATGGCTACACCTTC. Its protein product is CASSPSDRVGYGYTF.